Detailed here is one T cell receptor beta chain. This clonotype has only a few counts. What antigen it recognizes has not been identified. It has no much larger one-base neighbor in the sample; base qualities were not kept. Library construction relied on multiplex PCR. Sequencing was carried out with an Illumina HiSeq 4000. To build TCR beta libraries, CDR3 regions were amplified by Arm-PCR using iRepertoire HTBI primers. Before sequencing, the PCR products went through gel purification. In the paper's pipeline: Gene usage analysis of CDR3 amino acid clonotypes used the 60 to 75 TRBV and more than 13 TRBJ segments found across samples. Filtered high-quality paired reads were merged into contigs using COPE and FqMerger. BLAST was used to align contigs to IMGT TRBV, TRBD and TRBJ reference genes, and CDR3 was defined according to IMGT. Any clonotype with a frequency above 0.1% was counted as a highly expanded clone. Shannon entropy served as the measure of repertoire diversity, while the Gini coefficient captured V-J evenness. Clonotypes shared by more than one individual were considered public. TCRdb trimmed the raw reads at Q25, called clones with MiXCR and kept productive beta chains. Each entry merges the rows of one CDR3 protein and shows their most common DNA and genes. TCRdb's processing, not the authors', yielded these V and J calls. In this sample the table shows about 470,000 distinct CDR3 sequences, approximately 21% of which occur a single time. The top ten clones comprise roughly 7.1% of the sample.

This record comes from a study of regulatory T cells in long-lasting Graves disease (dated by TCRdb to the early 2020s). Regarding the research as a whole: Persistent Graves' disease meant more than 5 years of antithyroid drug treatment with TSH receptor autoantibodies that stayed positive. Patients with persistent Graves' disease were compared with patients with newly diagnosed Graves' disease using TCR sequencing and RNA sequencing of peripheral blood. The study was conducted in China and was registered as a clinical trial. A total of about 35 samples underwent TCR sequencing, from some 13 patients with persistent Graves' disease and 20 patients with newly diagnosed Graves' disease. On average, persistent Graves' disease patients in the clinical cohort had been on antithyroid drugs for approximately ten years.

In the paper's terms, the time point label means: persistent/refractory GD, antithyroid drugs over 5 years with positive TRAb. For both TCR sequencing and RNA sequencing, RNA was extracted from PBMCs in TRIzol. Graves' disease was diagnosed according to American Thyroid Association guidelines. Recruitment of patients was carried out at an endocrinology department in Xi'an, China. Each patient gave about 8.1 milliliters of peripheral blood, collected in an EDTA anticoagulant tube. Ficoll Paque Plus density gradient separation was used to isolate PBMCs, and no further T cell sorting was done. An Agilent 2100 Bioanalyzer and agarose gel were used to assess RNA quality, and a NanoDrop 2000 was used to measure RNA concentration. The investigation overall reported the following: Only peripheral blood was studied, because thyroid tissue, the primary lesion, was inaccessible. Persistent Graves' disease patients showed lower TCR Shannon entropy and fewer highly expanded clones than newly diagnosed patients, suggesting clonal expansion. The authors noted that the small sample size was a limitation that may lower accuracy. A larger number of public clonotypes was shared among persistent patients (fewer than 3,000) than among newly diagnosed patients (about 990). Only the TCR beta chain was sequenced and analyzed.

This clonotype was sampled from a female donor with Graves disease. The specimen was peripheral blood mononuclear cells (PBMCs), collected when the disease was refractory, from a patient treated with antithyroid drugs.

This receptor has the CDR3 CASTALGYDTEAFF. The DNA sequence is as follows: TGTGCCAGTACAGCTCTAGGCTATGACACTGAAGCTTTCTTT. The chain is made from TRBV19 and TRBJ1-1; the D gene cannot be resolved reliably. Taken from the germline V gene (reference sequence), the CDR1 and CDR2 loops are LNHDA and SQIVND. V drops 7 bases and J drops 3 bases, leaving 15 bases in between. The CDR3, from cysteine to phenylalanine, totals 14 residues. Only the CDR3 DNA stays, 42 bases, in frame from base 1.